Sequencing of this T cell receptor (beta chain) was carried out in a study of identical twins. Overall study results and limits: Out-of-frame beta chain sequences displayed weaker excess sharing between twins. Recombination models fit unrelated individuals' TCR alpha sharing but underestimated twins'. Carriage of fewer insertions was seen in abundant cord blood beta clonotypes, whereas memory repertoires showed none.

Everyone who donated was a healthy Caucasian. The CDR3 is 15 residues long. The germline gives CDR1 SGHRS, CDR2 YFSETQ. Losses at the gene ends were 2 bases for V and 4 bases for J; bases not matched to a gene: 8. The table lists this clonotype with a few counts. Its target is unknown. TCRdb called the 5' RACE reads again in MiXCR, with one record for every CDR3 protein. The sample has about 1.7 million distinct CDR3 sequences; under 35% are singletons. The specimen sequenced was cord blood. This sequence joins TRBV5-1 and TRBJ1-1; 7 bases are a match to TRBD1. The TCR sequence derives from a newborn girl in good health. In nucleotides, the CDR3 is TGCGCCAGCAGCTTTAACAGGGGAAAGAGCACTGAAGCTTTCTTT. Protein sequence: CASSFNRGKSTEAFF.